Below are 17 T cell receptor beta chains sequenced from a single sample in a study of metastatic and nonmetastatic thyroid tumors. Before thyroid surgery, none of the patients had received any treatment. TCRdb re-analyzed the PCR reads through MiXCR. The sample carries some 15,000 clones, around a third recorded once. The sample consisted of tumor tissue. Receptors originate from a male donor with papillary thyroid cancer or a benign thyroid nodule (not recorded which). Some clones in this sample may be carry-over from other donors' samples.

This clone is medium-sized by share. The J gene is TRBJ1-4, the V gene TRBV9; TRBD1 agrees at 10 bases. The germline CDR1 and CDR2 sequences are SGDLS and YYNGEE. Trimming took 4 bases from V and 3 from J; bases not matched to a gene: 9. CDR3 length: 17 amino acids. The CDR3 is CASSTRRDRGPNEKLFF. CDR3 DNA sequence: TGTGCCAGCAGCACCCGCCGGGACAGGGGCCCTAATGAAAAACTGTTTTTT.

In this sample, this clone turned up many times. The chain uses TRBV5-6 and TRBJ2-2; D might be TRBD2 (6 bases). Trimming stripped 4 bases from V and 6 bases from J, with 16 bases between. This CDR3 has 15 amino acids. From germline, CDR1 is SGHDT and CDR2 YYEEEE. This CDR3 is CASSPLWGEPGELFF. The CDR3 DNA reads as TGTGCCAGCAGCCCCCTGTGGGGGGAACCCGGGGAGCTGTTTTTT. Full variable domain (rest looked up from reference TRBV5-6 and TRBJ2-2): DAGVTQSPTHLIKTRGQQVTLRCSPKSGHDTVSWYQQALGQGPQFIFQYYEEEERQRGNFPDRFSGHQFPNYSSELNVNALLLGDSALYLCASSPLWGEPGELFFGEGSRLTVL.

The chain uses TRBV5-4 and TRBJ2-7, with 8 positions matching TRBD1. V lost 3 bases, J lost 3 bases, and 5 bases stayed unmatched. Looked up from germline, CDR1 is SGHNT and CDR2 is YYREEE (reference sequence). CDR3 length: 14 residues. CDR3: CASSSTGDRYEQYF. The DNA of the CDR3 is TGTGCCAGCAGCTCGACAGGGGATCGCTACGAGCAGTACTTC.

This clone appeared many times. This chain connects TRBV19 to TRBJ2-1, with 7 bases lining up with TRBD2. This CDR3 has 12 amino acids. Germline-derived CDR1 and CDR2 are LNHDA and SQIVND (reference sequence). V lost 4 bases, J lost 12 bases, and 6 bases stayed unmatched. CDR3 region: CASSRGGAGQFF. The CDR3 bases are TGTGCCAGTAGTAGGGGGGGAGCAGGGCAGTTCTTC.

This clone is labeled as medium-sized (0.01 to 0.1%). V gene TRBV7-3 combines with J gene TRBJ2-1; 12 bases align to TRBD2. This CDR3 is built from 15 residues. Trimming cost V 5 bases and J 4 bases; bases outside gene matches: 3. Per the germline V gene, CDR1 is SGHTA and CDR2 is FQGTGA. CDR3 nucleotide sequence: TGTGCCAGCAGCCTCGGGACTAGCGGGTACAATGAGCAGTTCTTC. Translation gives CASSLGTSGYNEQFF.

This clone appeared many times. The chain couples TRBV20-1 to TRBJ1-2, with 9 bases matching TRBD1. V gave up 6 bases and J gave up 6 bases; unmatched junction bases: 17. Germline loops: CDR1 DFQATT, CDR2 SNEGSKA (reference sequence). The CDR3 is made up of 16 amino acids. CDR3 sequence (DNA): TGCAGTGCCACCTCACAAGCCGGGACAGGGAGGAATGGCTACACCTTC. This translates into CSATSQAGTGRNGYTF.

This clone rates as large. The CDR3 nucleotides are TGTGCCAGCAGTCCTCGGGACATCCAAGAGACCCAGTACTTC. Amino acids: CASSPRDIQETQYF. The V call is TRBV6-1, the J call TRBJ2-5; D possibly corresponds to TRBD1 (6 bases). CDR1 and CDR2 from the germline V gene are MNHNS and SASEGT. The V end was cut by 5 bases, the J end by 1 base, with 11 bases between. There are 14 residues in the CDR3.

The rearrangement joins TRBV20-1 to TRBJ2-7; D call uncertain. The length of the CDR3 is 12 residues. V lost 4 bases and J 7 bases, leaving 14 bases between the germline ends. In germline, CDR1 is DFQATT, CDR2 SNEGSKA (reference sequence). The CDR3 protein is CSATAVRWEQYF. Written as DNA, the CDR3 is TGCAGTGCTACCGCCGTCCGCTGGGAGCAGTACTTC.

This clone was counted a single time. The genes are TRBV19 and TRBJ2-7, with 10 positions matching TRBD1. V trimming: 3 bases; J trimming: 4 bases; junction bases outside the gene matches: 9. The CDR3 totals 16 residues. Germline values: CDR1 LNHDA, CDR2 SQIVND (reference sequence). The CDR3 DNA reads TGTGCCAGTAGTATTGGCCGGACAGGGGGTAGATACGAGCAGTACTTC. This encodes CASSIGRTGGRYEQYF.

In its sample, this clone was seen a few times. Within the sample, other DNA sequences also encode this same CDR3. This chain links TRBV30 with TRBJ2-7; the D gene could be TRBD1 or TRBD2 (5 bases each). Germline V lookup: CDR1 GTSNPN, CDR2 SVGIG (reference sequence). The V end lost 0 bases, the J end lost 0 bases, and 15 bases lay between the germline ends. The CDR3 runs 16 residues. The CDR3 here is CAWSVLGQGASYEQYF. The CDR3 nucleotides read TGTGCCTGGAGTGTACTGGGGCAGGGAGCCTCCTACGAGCAGTACTTC.

The chain is built from TRBV5-1 and TRBJ1-2, with unresolved D. The V end was cut by 0 bases, the J end by 3 bases, with 9 bases between. The V gene's germline CDR1 is SGHRS and CDR2 YFSETQ. The CDR3 sequence is 14 residues long. The CDR3 loop is CASSLAGFDYGYTF. CDR3 bases: TGCGCCAGCAGCTTGGCCGGGTTTGACTATGGCTACACCTTC.

Ten or more counts support this clone. The rearrangement uses TRBV30 and TRBJ2-1; D remains ambiguous. This CDR3 comprises 14 residues. Germline loops: CDR1 GTSNPN, CDR2 SVGIG (reference sequence). The V and J ends lost 2 bases and 0 bases respectively, with 8 bases between them. CDR3 bases: TGTGCCTGGAGTTCAGAGAGCTCCTACAATGAGCAGTTCTTC. It encodes CAWSSESSYNEQFF.

By share, this clone ranks as large. The chain has TRBV5-1 and TRBJ1-2, with TRBD1 matching over 9 bases. Germline values: CDR1 SGHRS, CDR2 YFSETQ. V gave up 4 bases and J gave up 2 bases; unmatched junction bases: 3. This CDR3 has 14 amino acids. The CDR3 nucleotides read TGCGCCAGCAGCACGGGACAGGGCAACTATGGCTACACCTTC. Protein product: CASSTGQGNYGYTF.

This clone turned up a few times. The chain has TRBV2 and TRBJ1-5; D might be TRBD1 (5 bases). The CDR3 covers 13 residues. Germline CDR1 is SNHLY and CDR2 is FYNNEI. The ends were cut back, 4 bases at V and 4 bases at J, with 8 bases in the middle. The CDR3 DNA sequence: TGTGCCAGCAGTGGGGACGGGAATCAGCCCCAGCATTTT. It specifies CASSGDGNQPQHF.

By sample fraction, this clone is medium-sized. The V and J genes are TRBV9 and TRBJ1-6, with 9 nucleotides matching TRBD1. The CDR3 runs 17 residues. Trimming removed 4 bases from V and 0 bases from J; junction bases left unmatched: 5. In germline, CDR1 is SGDLS, CDR2 YYNGEE. CDR3 residues: CASSRGTGSSYNSPLHF. In DNA, the CDR3 is TGTGCCAGCAGCCGCGGGACAGGGAGCTCCTATAATTCACCCCTCCACTTT.

This clone was counted a few times. This sequence joins TRBV28 and TRBJ1-2, with no clear D. This CDR3 is built from 13 residues. The germline gives CDR1 MDHEN, CDR2 SYDVKM. V gave up 3 bases and J gave up 4 bases, with 9 bases separating them. In DNA, the CDR3 is TGTGCCAGCAGTTTCCCCCTGGGCTATGGCTACACCTTC. The encoded protein is CASSFPLGYGYTF.

This chain's CDR3 is CASSLGDSTNSPLHF. The CDR3 DNA is TGTGCCAGCAGTCTCGGGGACAGTACAAATTCACCCCTCCACTTT. The V call is TRBV6-1, the J call TRBJ1-6; 7 bases agree with TRBD1. The CDR3 is 15 residues long. With 5 bases clipped from V and 7 bases from J, the junction kept 8 bases outside the gene matches. CDR1 is MNHNS, CDR2 SASEGT, per germline.